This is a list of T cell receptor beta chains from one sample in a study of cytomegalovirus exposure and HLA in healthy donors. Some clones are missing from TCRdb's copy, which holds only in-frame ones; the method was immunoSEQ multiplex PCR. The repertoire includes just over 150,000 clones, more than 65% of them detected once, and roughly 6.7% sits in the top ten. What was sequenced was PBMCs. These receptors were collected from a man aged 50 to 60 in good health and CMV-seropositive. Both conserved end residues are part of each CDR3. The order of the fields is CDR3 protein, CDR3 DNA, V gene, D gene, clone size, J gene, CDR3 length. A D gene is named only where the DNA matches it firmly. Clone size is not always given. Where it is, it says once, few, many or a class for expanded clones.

cdr3_aa: CASSTLQGSNQPQHF
cdr3_nt: TGTGCCAGCAGCACCCTCCAGGGTAGCAATCAGCCCCAGCATTTT
v_call: TRBV5-5
d_call: NA
clone_size: once
j_call: TRBJ1-5
cdr3_length: 15

cdr3_aa: CASSLVGVYGYTF
cdr3_nt: TGCGCCAGCAGCTTGGTCGGGGTCTATGGCTACACCTTC
v_call: TRBV5-1
d_call: NA
clone_size: once
j_call: TRBJ1-2
cdr3_length: 13

cdr3_aa: CSFRAGNTIYF
cdr3_nt: TGCAGCTTCCGAGCTGGAAACACCATATATTTT
v_call: TRBV29-1
d_call: NA
clone_size: NA
j_call: TRBJ1-3
cdr3_length: 11

cdr3_aa: CSFSGLAGGLGTQYF
cdr3_nt: TGCAGCTTCTCGGGACTAGCGGGAGGCCTAGGAACCCAGTACTTC
v_call: TRBV29-1
d_call: TRBD2
clone_size: NA
j_call: TRBJ2-5
cdr3_length: 15

cdr3_aa: CASSQAGGGTEAFF
cdr3_nt: TGTGCCAGCAGCCAAGCTGGGGGGGGCACTGAAGCTTTCTTT
v_call: TRBV4-2
d_call: NA
clone_size: NA
j_call: TRBJ1-1
cdr3_length: 14

cdr3_aa: CASSPGQGWTEAFF
cdr3_nt: TGTGCCAGCAGCCCGGGACAGGGGTGGACTGAAGCTTTCTTT
v_call: TRBV7-8
d_call: TRBD1
clone_size: NA
j_call: TRBJ1-1
cdr3_length: 14

cdr3_aa: CASSRPGQQNEKLFF
cdr3_nt: TGTGCCAGTAGTAGACCGGGACAGCAAAATGAAAAACTGTTTTTT
v_call: TRBV19
d_call: TRBD1
clone_size: NA
j_call: TRBJ1-4
cdr3_length: 15

cdr3_aa: CASSGSTGSNEKLFF
cdr3_nt: TGTGCCAGCAGTGGTTCGACAGGTTCTAATGAAAAACTGTTTTTT
v_call: TRBV28
d_call: NA
clone_size: few
j_call: TRBJ1-4
cdr3_length: 15

cdr3_aa: CASSLGARVENEQFF
cdr3_nt: TGTGCCAGCAGCTTGGGGGCGCGGGTGGAAAATGAGCAGTTCTTC
v_call: TRBV5-6
d_call: NA
clone_size: NA
j_call: TRBJ2-1
cdr3_length: 15

cdr3_aa: CAWRGASRTGELFF
cdr3_nt: TGTGCCTGGAGGGGGGCTTCAAGGACTGGGGAGCTGTTTTTT
v_call: TRBV30
d_call: NA
clone_size: NA
j_call: TRBJ2-2
cdr3_length: 14

cdr3_aa: CASSSGQDKLTNEKLFF
cdr3_nt: TGTGCCAGCAGTTCCGGACAGGATAAGCTTACTAATGAAAAACTGTTTTTT
v_call: TRBV28
d_call: TRBD1
clone_size: NA
j_call: TRBJ1-4
cdr3_length: 17

cdr3_aa: CASSQDLAGQTDTQYF
cdr3_nt: TGTGCCAGCAGCCAAGATCTTGCGGGCCAGACAGATACGCAGTATTTT
v_call: TRBV4-2
d_call: NA
clone_size: NA
j_call: TRBJ2-3
cdr3_length: 16

cdr3_aa: CASSAQGVTTGELFF
cdr3_nt: TGTGCCAGCAGCGCACAGGGAGTTACCACCGGGGAGCTGTTTTTT
v_call: TRBV9
d_call: NA
clone_size: NA
j_call: TRBJ2-2
cdr3_length: 15

cdr3_aa: CASSEPLGQGANTEAFF
cdr3_nt: TGTGCCAGCAGTGAACCTCTGGGACAGGGGGCGAACACTGAAGCTTTCTTT
v_call: TRBV25-1
d_call: TRBD1
clone_size: NA
j_call: TRBJ1-1
cdr3_length: 17

cdr3_aa: CASSYYGGGKETQYF
cdr3_nt: TGTGCCAGCAGTTACTATGGGGGAGGGAAAGAGACCCAGTACTTC
v_call: TRBV6-5
d_call: TRBD2
clone_size: NA
j_call: TRBJ2-5
cdr3_length: 15

cdr3_aa: CASSPDRYNEQFF
cdr3_nt: TGCGCCAGCAGTCCGGACAGGTACAATGAGCAGTTCTTC
v_call: TRBV10-1
d_call: TRBD1
clone_size: NA
j_call: TRBJ2-1
cdr3_length: 13

cdr3_aa: CASSVGGRMNTEAFF
cdr3_nt: TGTGCCAGCAGCGTAGGGGGCCGCATGAACACTGAAGCTTTCTTT
v_call: TRBV9
d_call: NA
clone_size: NA
j_call: TRBJ1-1
cdr3_length: 15

cdr3_aa: CASSFQNTEAFF
cdr3_nt: TGTGCCAGCAGCTTTCAGAACACTGAAGCTTTCTTT
v_call: TRBV5-5
d_call: NA
clone_size: once
j_call: TRBJ1-1
cdr3_length: 12

cdr3_aa: CASSVSRTGGYNEQFF
cdr3_nt: TGTGCCAGCAGCGTATCTCGAACAGGGGGCTACAATGAGCAGTTCTTC
v_call: TRBV9
d_call: TRBD1
clone_size: NA
j_call: TRBJ2-1
cdr3_length: 16

cdr3_aa: CASSLNPSGQGYNEQFF
cdr3_nt: TGCGCCAGCAGCTTGAACCCGTCGGGACAGGGTTACAATGAGCAGTTCTTC
v_call: TRBV5-1
d_call: TRBD1
clone_size: once
j_call: TRBJ2-1
cdr3_length: 17

cdr3_aa: CASSLSGAGGKNEKLFF
cdr3_nt: TGTGCCAGCAGCTTATCGGGCGCAGGGGGCAAGAATGAAAAACTGTTTTTT
v_call: TRBV7-2
d_call: TRBD1
clone_size: NA
j_call: TRBJ1-4
cdr3_length: 17

cdr3_aa: CASSRGATSGRTGTDTQYF
cdr3_nt: TGTGCCAGCAGTAGAGGGGCGACTAGCGGGAGAACCGGCACAGATACGCAGTATTTT
v_call: TRBV11-3
d_call: TRBD2
clone_size: NA
j_call: TRBJ2-3
cdr3_length: 19

cdr3_aa: CASTRGRGNSPLHF
cdr3_nt: TGTGCCAGCACTCGAGGGCGAGGGAATTCACCCCTCCACTTT
v_call: TRBV2
d_call: NA
clone_size: NA
j_call: TRBJ1-6
cdr3_length: 14

cdr3_aa: CASSPSGELETQYF
cdr3_nt: TGTGCCAGCAGCCCTTCCGGGGAGTTGGAGACCCAGTACTTC
v_call: TRBV7-7
d_call: NA
clone_size: NA
j_call: TRBJ2-5
cdr3_length: 14

cdr3_aa: CAWRAGFPSGNTIYF
cdr3_nt: TGTGCCTGGAGAGCAGGGTTCCCCTCTGGAAACACCATATATTTT
v_call: TRBV30
d_call: NA
clone_size: NA
j_call: TRBJ1-3
cdr3_length: 15

cdr3_aa: CASSPSGGSQPQHF
cdr3_nt: TGTGCCAGCAGTCCCTCAGGGGGTAGTCAGCCCCAGCACTTT
v_call: TRBV6-1
d_call: TRBD1
clone_size: NA
j_call: TRBJ1-5
cdr3_length: 14

cdr3_aa: CASSSGGYYGYTF
cdr3_nt: TGTGCCAGCAGCTCAGGGGGCTACTATGGCTACACCTTC
v_call: TRBV7-9
d_call: TRBD1
clone_size: NA
j_call: TRBJ1-2
cdr3_length: 13